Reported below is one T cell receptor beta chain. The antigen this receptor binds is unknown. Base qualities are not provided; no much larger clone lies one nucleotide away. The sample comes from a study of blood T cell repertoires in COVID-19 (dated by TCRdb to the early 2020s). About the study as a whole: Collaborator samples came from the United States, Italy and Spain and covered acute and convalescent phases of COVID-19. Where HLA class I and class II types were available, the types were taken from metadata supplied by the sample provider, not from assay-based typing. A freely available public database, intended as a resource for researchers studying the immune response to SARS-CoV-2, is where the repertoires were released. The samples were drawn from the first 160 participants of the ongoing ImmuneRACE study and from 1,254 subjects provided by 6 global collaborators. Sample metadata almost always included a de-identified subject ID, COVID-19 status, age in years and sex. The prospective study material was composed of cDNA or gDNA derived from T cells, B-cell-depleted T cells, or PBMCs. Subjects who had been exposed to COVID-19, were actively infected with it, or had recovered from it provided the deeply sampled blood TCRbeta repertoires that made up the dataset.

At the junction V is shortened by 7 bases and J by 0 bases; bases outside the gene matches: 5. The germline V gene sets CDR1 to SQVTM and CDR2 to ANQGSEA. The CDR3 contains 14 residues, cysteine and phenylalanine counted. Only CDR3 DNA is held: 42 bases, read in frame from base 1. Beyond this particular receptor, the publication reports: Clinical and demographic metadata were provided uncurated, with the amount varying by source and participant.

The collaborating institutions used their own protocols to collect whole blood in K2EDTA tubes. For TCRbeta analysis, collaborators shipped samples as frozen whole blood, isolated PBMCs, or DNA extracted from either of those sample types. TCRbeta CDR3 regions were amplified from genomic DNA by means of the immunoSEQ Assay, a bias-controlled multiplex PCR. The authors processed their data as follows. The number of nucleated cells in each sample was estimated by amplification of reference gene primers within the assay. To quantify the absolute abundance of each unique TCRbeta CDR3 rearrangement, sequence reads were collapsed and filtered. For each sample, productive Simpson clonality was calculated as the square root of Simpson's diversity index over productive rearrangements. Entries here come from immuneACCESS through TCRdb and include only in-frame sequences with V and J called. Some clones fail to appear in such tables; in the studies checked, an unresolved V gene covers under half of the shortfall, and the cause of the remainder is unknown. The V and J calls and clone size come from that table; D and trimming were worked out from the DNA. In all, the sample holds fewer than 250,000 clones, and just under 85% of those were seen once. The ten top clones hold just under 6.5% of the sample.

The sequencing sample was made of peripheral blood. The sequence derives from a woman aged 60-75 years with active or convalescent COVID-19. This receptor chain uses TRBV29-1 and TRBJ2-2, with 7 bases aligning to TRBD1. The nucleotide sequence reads TGCAGCGCAGGGGGAGTCGCGAACACCGGGGAGCTGTTTTTT. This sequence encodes CSAGGVANTGELFF.